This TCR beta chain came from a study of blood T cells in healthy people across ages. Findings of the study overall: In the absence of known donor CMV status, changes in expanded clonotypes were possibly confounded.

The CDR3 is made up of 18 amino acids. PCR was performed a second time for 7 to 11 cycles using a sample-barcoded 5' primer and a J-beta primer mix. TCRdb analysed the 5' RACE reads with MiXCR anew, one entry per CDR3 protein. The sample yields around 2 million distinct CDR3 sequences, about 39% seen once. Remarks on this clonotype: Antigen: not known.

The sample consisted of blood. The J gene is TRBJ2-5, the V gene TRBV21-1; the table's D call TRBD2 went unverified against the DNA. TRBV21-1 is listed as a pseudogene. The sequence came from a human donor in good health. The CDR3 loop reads CASSFTRMAGNYQETQYF. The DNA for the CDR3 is TGTGCCAGCAGCTTCACACGGATGGCGGGTAATTACCAAGAGACCCAGTACTTC.